Listed here are 13 T cell receptor beta chains from one sample, sequenced in a study of read filtering for tumor transcriptome and immune sequencing. This library used roughly 0.4 ug RNA and molecular barcoded adaptors spanning alpha/delta and beta/gamma chains. TCRdb analysed the reads with MiXCR anew, one entry per CDR3 protein. This sample yields tens of thousands of distinct CDR3 sequences, of which roughly 15% are seen a single time; about 70% belongs to the top ten. Sequenced sample: a population of CD138-negative cells sorted from bone marrow. These receptors were taken from a donor older than 35 with multiple myeloma.

The rearrangement links TRBV11-2 to TRBJ2-1, with D possibly being TRBD1 (5 bases). CDR3 length: 16 amino acids. Germline loops: CDR1 SGHAT, CDR2 FQNNGV. V was shortened by 3 bases and J by 3 bases, with 15 bases between the two germline ends. CDR3 region: CASSLTTEKNYNEQFF. DNA of the CDR3: TGTGCCAGCAGCTTGACGACAGAAAAGAACTACAATGAGCAGTTCTTC.

The rearrangement links TRBV5-4 to TRBJ2-2, with a possible D match to TRBD1 (6 bases). Germline CDR1 reads SGHNT; CDR2 reads YYREEE (reference sequence). This CDR3 has 16 residues. V dropped 0 bases and J dropped 2 bases, with 11 bases sitting between them. This CDR3 is CASSLVGTSNTGELFF. CDR3 nucleotide sequence: TGTGCCAGCAGCTTGGTGGGGACAAGTAACACCGGGGAGCTGTTTTTT. Filled out from reference TRBV5-4 and TRBJ2-2, the complete variable domain reads ETGVTQSPTHLIKTRGQQVTLRCSSQSGHNTVSWYQQALGQGPQFIFQYYREEENGRGNFPPRFSGLQFPNYSSELNVNALELDDSALYLCASSLVGTSNTGELFFGEGSRLTVL.

About this clonotype: This probably arose from a read error, given a far larger clone one base away. This rearrangement joins TRBV7-3 to TRBJ2-3, with D perhaps matching TRBD1 or TRBD2 (5 bases each). The CDR3 is 15 amino acids. The V gene's germline CDR1 is SGHTA and CDR2 FQGTGA. Trimming removed 3 bases from V and 5 bases from J, with 15 bases in between. The CDR3 here is CASSLGRGQVDTQYF. In DNA, the CDR3 is TGTGCCAGCAGCTTGGGACGGGGCCAGGTAGATACGCAGTATTTT.

This clonotype was detected only a few times. In DNA form, the CDR3 reads TGCGCCAGCAGCCTGTGGCCCTCGGGACAGGGGTACGAGCAGTACTTC. This encodes CASSLWPSGQGYEQYF. This sequence joins TRBV5-1 and TRBJ2-7; 10 nucleotides match TRBD1. The germline V gene encodes CDR1 SGHRS and CDR2 YFSETQ. V shed 4 bases and J 4 bases; nucleotides not matched to a gene: 11. CDR3 length: 16 residues. Complete variable domain (other parts from reference TRBV5-1 and TRBJ2-7): KAGVTQTPRYLIKTRGQQVTLSCSPISGHRSVSWYQQTPGQGLQFLFEYFSETQRNKGNFPGRFSGRQFSNSRSEMNVSTLELGDSALYLCASSLWPSGQGYEQYFGPGTRLTVT.

This clonotype was seen more than once but under ten times. Given a much more abundant clone one base away, this may be a read error. The V gene is TRBV3-1, the J gene TRBJ2-1; tentative D call: TRBD2 (5 bases). The CDR3 runs 14 residues. The ends were cut back, 2 bases at V and 9 bases at J, with 14 bases in the middle. Per germline, CDR1 LGHDT and CDR2 YNNKEL (reference sequence). The CDR3 loop reads CASSQRRTGVEQFF. The CDR3 DNA reads as TGTGCCAGCAGCCAACGGAGGACTGGCGTTGAGCAGTTCTTC.

This clonotype was seen many times. The chain links TRBV29-1 to TRBJ2-5; the D gene is possibly TRBD1 (8 bases). The CDR3 has 11 amino acids. V lost 7 bases to trimming and J lost 8 bases, with 14 bases between them. The germline gives CDR1 SQVTM, CDR2 ANQGSEA. DNA for the CDR3: TGCAGCGCAGGACAGGGACTAACCCAGTACTTC. The encoded protein is CSAGQGLTQYF.

The table lists this clonotype with many counts. The chain combines TRBV10-3 with TRBJ2-2; 7 bases are shared with TRBD1. Germline CDR1 reads ENHRY; CDR2 reads SYGVKD. V lost 6 bases, J lost 2 bases, and 3 bases stayed unmatched. The CDR3 is made up of 14 amino acids. The CDR3 sequence is CAIRQGENTGELFF. The DNA for the CDR3 is TGTGCCATCAGGCAGGGGGAAAACACCGGGGAGCTGTTTTTT.

This clonotype was seen at least ten times. The chain uses TRBV7-3 and TRBJ2-2, with D possibly being TRBD2 (6 bases). This CDR3 has 14 amino acids. V was pared by 5 bases and J by 0 bases, with 7 bases between. The V gene's germline CDR1 is SGHTA and CDR2 FQGTGA. The CDR3 DNA reads as TGTGCCAGCAGCCGCGGGGCGAACACCGGGGAGCTGTTTTTT. Translation gives CASSRGANTGELFF.

This clonotype was recorded many times. The chain links TRBV19 to TRBJ1-1; D is perhaps TRBD1 (6 bases). There are 15 residues in the CDR3. The germline V gene has CDR1 LNHDA and CDR2 SQIVND (reference sequence). V lost 9 bases and J 1 base, leaving 18 bases between the germline ends. DNA for the CDR3: TGTGCCAGCACAACAACGACAGGTGGGAACACTGAAGCTTTCTTT. It is translated as CASTTTTGGNTEAFF.

This clonotype was observed at least ten times. The chain has TRBV2 and TRBJ1-5; 7 nucleotides align to TRBD1. Germline V gene data show CDR1 as SNHLY and CDR2 as FYNNEI. The CDR3 sequence is 12 residues long. V lost 9 bases to trimming and J lost 7 bases; unmatched junction nucleotides: 6. The DNA of the CDR3 is TGTGCCAGTCAGGGGGTCGGACAGCCCCAGCATTTT. Amino acids: CASQGVGQPQHF.

This clonotype has at least ten counts. This sequence joins TRBV2 and TRBJ2-5; D not certain. Trimming removed 6 bases at V and 2 bases at J, with 4 bases between. The CDR3 totals 11 residues. Per the germline V gene, CDR1 is SNHLY and CDR2 is FYNNEI. The CDR3 region is CASSPQETQYF. The CDR3 nucleotides are TGTGCCAGCAGCCCTCAAGAGACCCAGTACTTC.

In its sample, this clonotype was seen many times. The chain uses TRBV29-1 and TRBJ1-1, with D hard to call. The germline V gene encodes CDR1 SQVTM and CDR2 ANQGSEA. This CDR3 comprises 13 residues. Trimming pared 5 bases from V and 1 base from J, leaving 11 bases between. CDR3 sequence (DNA): TGCAGCGTTCACTCCCCGGGGAACACTGAAGCTTTCTTT. Its protein product is CSVHSPGNTEAFF.

This clonotype was seen many times. The chain is built from TRBV2 and TRBJ2-1; 13 positions match TRBD2. CDR1 is SNHLY and CDR2 is FYNNEI in the germline V gene. CDR3 length: 16 amino acids. The junction had 4 bases not matched to a gene; V was cut back by 6 bases and J by 2 bases. CDR3 sequence reads: CASRLGLAGAYNEQFF. The CDR3 DNA reads TGTGCCAGCAGGCTTGGACTAGCGGGAGCCTACAATGAGCAGTTCTTC.